Shown below are 7 T cell receptor beta chains from a single sample sequenced in a study of blood T cell repertoires in COVID-19. Data came from immunoSEQ multiplex PCR; TCRdb stores just in-frame clones and leaves some out. The repertoire holds about 160,000 clones, with more than 85% as singletons. Specimen: peripheral blood. These TCRs come from a man between 60 and 70 years old with COVID-19, enrolled during active disease.

The chain links TRBV7-9 to TRBJ1-2; D is possibly TRBD1 (6 bases). The CDR3 spans 13 residues. Trimming took 1 base from V and 3 from J, leaving 6 bases between them. Germline V CDR1 and CDR2: SEHNR, FQNEAQ (reference sequence). CDR3 nucleotides: TGTGCCAGCAGCTTAGAGGGGGACTATGGCTACACCTTC. Amino acids: CASSLEGDYGYTF.

This chain uses TRBV11-1 with TRBJ2-3; TRBD2 matches at 9 bases. Germline values: CDR1 SGHAT, CDR2 FQDESV (reference sequence). The CDR3 loop spans 16 amino acids. Losses at the gene ends were 5 bases for V and 6 bases for J; bases not matched to a gene: 12. The CDR3 nucleotides read TGTGCCAGCAGCCCCCGGACTAGCGATCGTGGGGATACGCAGTATTTT. Protein: CASSPRTSDRGDTQYF.

This chain uses TRBV5-5 with TRBJ2-3; 8 nucleotides line up with TRBD2. With 4 bases clipped from V and 6 bases from J, the junction kept 4 bases outside the gene matches. The CDR3 is 13 amino acids. Looked up from germline, CDR1 is SGHKS and CDR2 is YYEKEE (reference sequence). The CDR3 sequence: CASSLSGSDTQYF. CDR3 coding DNA: TGTGCCAGCAGCCTGAGCGGGAGTGATACGCAGTATTTT.

This clone was counted only a few times. The same CDR3 also results from other DNA sequences found in this sample. The chain couples TRBV7-3 to TRBJ1-3, with D perhaps TRBD1 (5 bases). From germline, CDR1 is SGHTA and CDR2 FQGTGA. V lost 4 bases and J lost 0, with 7 bases in between. The CDR3 runs 14 residues. CDR3 nucleotide sequence: TGTGCCAGCAGCTCCACAGGCTCTGGAAACACCATATATTTT. It translates to CASSSTGSGNTIYF.

The gene calls are TRBV11-3 and TRBJ2-2; TRBD2 aligns across 9 bases. The CDR3 sequence is 14 residues long. Germline CDR1 is SGHNT and CDR2 is YENEEA. V shed 1 base and J 13 bases; nucleotides not matched to a gene: 7. CDR3 loop: CASSLVLAGERLFF. The CDR3, as DNA: TGTGCCAGCAGCTTAGTTTTAGCGGGAGAGCGGCTGTTTTTT.

This chain links TRBV19 with TRBJ1-5, with TRBD1 identical over 9 bases. Trimming took 3 bases from V and 3 from J; bases not matched to a gene: 3. CDR3 length: 15 amino acids. Germline values: CDR1 LNHDA, CDR2 SQIVND (reference sequence). In DNA, the CDR3 is TGTGCCAGTAGTATTGACAGGGGGTACAATCAGCCCCAGCATTTT. Protein: CASSIDRGYNQPQHF.

V and J are TRBV7-2 and TRBJ2-1, with D hard to call. Trimming took 4 bases from V and 2 from J, leaving 18 bases between them. Germline-derived CDR1 and CDR2 are SGHTA and FQGNSA. The CDR3 loop spans 17 amino acids. CDR3 in DNA: TGTGCCAGCAGCTGGGTCATCTGGCAGGCCCCCTACAATGAGCAGTTCTTC. It yields the protein CASSWVIWQAPYNEQFF.